Given below is one TCR beta chain in context. The sample belongs to a study of technical replicates of blood from a handful of donors. Clones were sequenced by immunoSEQ multiplex PCR, and TCRdb holds only the in-frame ones, with some missing. This sample carries fewer than 90,000 clones, 85% to 95% of them seen once, and the ten largest clones take 0.24%. CDR1 ENHRY and CDR2 SYGVKD come from the germline V gene. The germline V and J ends were trimmed by 4 bases and 5 bases, with 15 bases remaining between them. The CDR3 covers 14 residues. The clonotype was recovered from a human donor in good health. The sample consisted of T cells isolated from PBMCs. V is TRBV10-3 and J is TRBJ2-7, with D perhaps TRBD1 (6 bases). This CDR3 reads CAISGRDKGNEQYF. The CDR3 DNA reads TGTGCCATCAGTGGCAGGGACAAGGGGAACGAGCAGTACTTC.